The 20 T cell receptor beta chains listed next were all sequenced from one sample in a study of blood T cell repertoires in COVID-19 (dated by TCRdb to about 2020). The library came from the immunoSEQ multiplex PCR assay. TCRdb carries this immuneACCESS record with in-frame sequences only. Its versions omit some clonotypes, under half of them owing to an unresolved V gene in the studies checked, with the rest unexplained. The sample has fewer than 150,000 clones on record, around 82% of them singletons. Under 9.5% of the sample rests with the top ten. Sequenced sample: peripheral blood. These receptors all stem from a human donor in a cohort sampled during active COVID-19.

The rearrangement uses TRBV4-2 and TRBJ2-3; 7 bases align to TRBD2. Trimming cost V 1 base and J 5 bases; bases outside gene matches: 12. Per germline, CDR1 LGHNA and CDR2 YNFKEQ. The CDR3 extends over 17 amino acids. The CDR3 DNA sequence: TGTGCCAGCAGCCAAGCCACGGTTGGCGGGGGTAGAGATACGCAGTATTTT. Protein sequence: CASSQATVGGGRDTQYF.

V gene TRBV20-1 combines with J gene TRBJ1-1, with D unresolved. The CDR3 has 11 residues. Per germline, CDR1 DFQATT and CDR2 SNEGSKA (reference sequence). Trimming stripped 3 bases from V and 8 bases from J, with 10 bases between. The CDR3 reads CSASPRIEAFF. The DNA of the CDR3 is TGCAGTGCTAGCCCTAGGATCGAAGCTTTCTTT.

The V gene is TRBV7-9, the J gene TRBJ2-7; 7 bases are a match to TRBD1. The CDR3 is 16 residues long. Germline loops: CDR1 SEHNR, CDR2 FQNEAQ (reference sequence). Trimming at V came to 2 bases and at J to 3 bases, leaving 10 bases not matched to a gene. CDR3 loop: CASSLYRRTGNYEQYF. In nucleotides, the CDR3 is TGTGCCAGCAGCTTATACCGAAGGACAGGTAACTACGAGCAGTACTTC.

This rearrangement joins TRBV28 to TRBJ2-5, with TRBD2 as a possible D gene (6 bases). CDR3 length equals 16 residues. The V and J ends lost 4 bases and 5 bases respectively, with 20 bases between them. The germline gives CDR1 MDHEN, CDR2 SYDVKM. CDR3 bases: TGTGCCAGCAGTTCCACGCGGGGCAGGGAGCGGGAGACCCAGTACTTC. This gives the protein CASSSTRGRERETQYF.

The chain recombines TRBV5-4 with TRBJ2-1, with 9 bases fitting TRBD2. Per the germline V gene, CDR1 is SGHNT and CDR2 is YYREEE (reference sequence). The CDR3 covers 15 residues. After removal of 0 bases from V and 9 bases from J, the junction contained 7 bases not matched to a gene. In DNA form, the CDR3 reads TGTGCCAGCAGCTTGGGCGAGCGGGGGGTTAGTGAGCAGTTCTTC. Translating it yields CASSLGERGVSEQFF.

V usage is TRBV5-8 and J usage is TRBJ1-2; possible D gene TRBD1, 5 bases. Trimming removed 2 bases at V and 2 bases at J, with 16 bases between. This CDR3 comprises 16 residues. In germline, CDR1 is SGHTS, CDR2 YDEGEE. This chain's CDR3 is CASSFSSGGGNYGYTF. For the CDR3, the DNA is TGTGCCAGCAGCTTCTCTTCCGGGGGAGGGAACTATGGCTACACCTTC.

This chain connects TRBV7-2 to TRBJ2-1; no definite D call. Trimming stripped 5 bases from V and 7 bases from J, with 9 bases between. There are 12 residues in the CDR3. Germline values: CDR1 SGHTA, CDR2 FQGNSA. The CDR3 loop is CASSPLVNEQFF. CDR3 nucleotides: TGTGCCAGCAGCCCGCTAGTGAATGAGCAGTTCTTC.

V usage is TRBV4-1 and J usage is TRBJ2-2; D is undetermined. Germline lookup yields CDR1 MGHRA and CDR2 YSYEKL. With 0 bases removed from V and 0 bases from J, the gap between germline ends came to 5 bases. This CDR3 has 15 amino acids. The DNA for the CDR3 is TGCGCCAGCAGCCAAGATCCAGCGAACACCGGGGAGCTGTTTTTT. It is translated as CASSQDPANTGELFF.

This chain joins TRBV9 and TRBJ2-1; 9 bases align to TRBD2. The CDR3 length is 19 residues. Per germline, CDR1 SGDLS and CDR2 YYNGEE. J gave up 4 bases and V 0 bases, and 14 bases lay outside the gene matches. The CDR3 loop reads CASSVATRRGGTGYNEQFF. CDR3 sequence (DNA): TGTGCCAGCAGCGTAGCTACGAGGCGGGGGGGCACAGGATACAATGAGCAGTTCTTC.

This clone was recorded once. The chain combines TRBV7-9 with TRBJ2-5; TRBD2 aligns across 13 bases. J gave up 2 bases and V 1 base, and 1 base lay outside the gene matches. The CDR3 is 16 amino acids. The germline V gene encodes CDR1 SEHNR and CDR2 FQNEAQ (reference sequence). The CDR3 loop reads CASSLGTSGGQETQYF. The CDR3 nucleotides read TGTGCCAGCAGCTTAGGGACTAGCGGGGGACAAGAGACCCAGTACTTC.

The chain is built from TRBV9 and TRBJ1-3, with 7 bases matching TRBD1. J lost 0 bases, V lost 0 bases, and 6 bases had no gene match. The CDR3 length is 17 residues. Germline V gene sequence: CDR1 SGDLS, CDR2 YYNGEE. CDR3 in amino acids: CASSVDLTGTSGNTIYF. The CDR3 nucleotides are TGTGCCAGCAGCGTAGACTTGACAGGGACCTCTGGAAACACCATATATTTT.

The rearrangement uses TRBV7-9 and TRBJ2-6; 7 bases fit TRBD1. The trim removed 3 bases at V and 0 bases at J, leaving 2 bases unmatched. In germline, CDR1 is SEHNR, CDR2 FQNEAQ (reference sequence). The CDR3 loop spans 16 amino acids. The CDR3 region is CASSFSGGSGANVLTF. The DNA for the CDR3 is TGTGCCAGCAGCTTCTCAGGGGGCTCTGGGGCCAACGTCCTGACTTTC. Full variable domain (outside the CDR3, taken from reference TRBV7-9 and TRBJ2-6): DTGVSQNPRHKITKRGQNVTFRCDPISEHNRLYWYRQTLGQGPEFLTYFQNEAQLEKSRLLSDRFSAERPKGSFSTLEIQRTEQGDSAMYLCASSFSGGSGANVLTFGAGSRLTVL.

CDR3 protein: CASSSPLQTYEQYF. The CDR3, as DNA: TGTGCCAGTAGTAGCCCACTGCAAACCTACGAGCAGTACTTC. This rearrangement joins TRBV19 to TRBJ2-7; D call uncertain. V lost 4 bases to trimming and J lost 2 bases, with 12 bases between them. The CDR3 length is 14 residues. Germline-derived CDR1 and CDR2 are LNHDA and SQIVND (reference sequence).

V usage is TRBV7-2 and J usage is TRBJ2-4; D remains unclear. CDR1 is SGHTA, CDR2 FQGNSA, per germline. Trimming left V 5 bases short and J 4 bases short, with 9 bases between. The CDR3 has 13 amino acids. Here the CDR3 DNA reads TGTGCCAGCAGCCCCCTACGGAAAAACATTCAGTACTTC. It specifies CASSPLRKNIQYF.

This clone was recorded once. The chain employs TRBV3-1 (or the pseudogene TRBV3-2) and TRBJ1-2, with 8 bases lining up with TRBD1. V was clipped by 6 bases and J by 4 bases; unmatched bases: 4. Germline CDR1 is LGHDT and CDR2 is YNNKEL (reference sequence). The CDR3 spans 13 residues. In nucleotides, the CDR3 is TGTGCCAGCAGACGTACAGGGGGCTATGGCTACACCTTC. Translation: CASRRTGGYGYTF.

The chain employs TRBV14 and TRBJ1-2; D possibly corresponds to TRBD1 (6 bases). The germline V gene encodes CDR1 SGHDN and CDR2 FVKESK. CDR3 size: 12 residues. Between the trimmed V and J ends, which lost 7 bases and 6 bases, there was a span of 12 bases. The CDR3 nucleotides are TGTGCCAGCAAACTACAGGGACATGGCTACACCTTC. This codes for CASKLQGHGYTF.

The gene calls are TRBV5-5 and TRBJ1-2; no clear D gene. In germline, CDR1 is SGHKS, CDR2 YYEKEE (reference sequence). Deletions cut 7 bases from V and 0 bases from J, with 16 bases between. The CDR3 has 15 amino acids. The CDR3 DNA sequence: TGTGCCAGCCGCGAACAGACTACAGCTAACTATGGCTACACCTTC. The encoded protein is CASREQTTANYGYTF. The entire variable domain, with the rest obtained from reference TRBV5-5 and TRBJ1-2, is as follows: DAGVTQSPTHLIKTRGQQVTLRCSPISGHKSVSWYQQVLGQGPQFIFQYYEKEERGRGNFPDRFSARQFPNYSSELNVNALLLGDSALYLCASREQTTANYGYTFGSGTRLTVV.

The chain's CDR3 is CASSPGQYTEAFF. In nucleotides, the CDR3 is TGTGCCAGCAGCCCCGGACAGTACACTGAAGCTTTCTTT. The chain links TRBV5-8 to TRBJ1-1; possibly TRBD1 for D (6 bases). V was pared by 4 bases and J by 3 bases, with 10 bases between. Per the germline V gene, CDR1 is SGHTS and CDR2 is YDEGEE. The CDR3 runs 13 residues. The full variable domain, in which reference TRBV5-8 and TRBJ1-1 provide the parts outside the CDR3, is EAGVTQSPTHLIKTRGQQATLRCSPISGHTSVYWYQQALGLGLQFLLWYDEGEERNRGNFPPRFSGRQFPNYSSELNVNALELEDSALYLCASSPGQYTEAFFGQGTRLTVV.

This CDR3 is CASSRAEGAGSPLHF. DNA of the CDR3: TGTGCCAGCAGCCGGGCCGAGGGGGCAGGGTCACCCCTCCACTTT. The chain uses TRBV3-1 (or the pseudogene TRBV3-2) and TRBJ1-6, with TRBD1 identical over 7 bases. The CDR3 is 15 amino acids. V was clipped by 4 bases and J by 10 bases; unmatched bases: 10. The germline V gene encodes CDR1 LGHDT and CDR2 YNNKEL (reference sequence).

The chain employs TRBV24-1 and TRBJ1-1; D gene unclear. Per the germline V gene, CDR1 is KGHDR and CDR2 is SFDVKD. The V end was cut by 4 bases, the J end by 4 bases, with 9 bases between. CDR3 length: 13 residues. CDR3 nucleotide sequence: TGTGCCACCAGTGACGGGGTTTCCACTGAAGCTTTCTTT. It is translated as CATSDGVSTEAFF.